These 15 T cell receptor beta chains came from one sample sequenced in a study of cytomegalovirus exposure and HLA in healthy donors. PCR was performed using 60 Vbeta and 13 Jbeta primers. Using immunoSEQ multiplex PCR, the repertoire was profiled, and TCRdb retains in-frame clones only, with some absent. In the table there are about 200,000 clones, around 82% of which are singletons. The sample consisted of PBMCs. These TCRs come from a woman under 40 in good health and CMV-seronegative.

The V and J genes are TRBV29-1 and TRBJ1-2; no clear D gene. The CDR3 spans 11 residues. Germline V gene sequence: CDR1 SQVTM, CDR2 ANQGSEA. Trimming took off 5 bases at V and 2 bases at J, with 6 bases between the two ends. The CDR3 is CSVPVNYGYTF. The CDR3 DNA reads as TGCAGCGTTCCCGTGAACTATGGCTACACCTTC.

This clone was seen a few times. The CDR3 bases are TGTGCCAGCGGCTCCCTCCGGACAGATACGCAGTATTTT. It is translated as CASGSLRTDTQYF. V is TRBV7-2 and J is TRBJ2-3; unclear D gene. This CDR3 comprises 13 residues. Germline-derived CDR1 and CDR2 are SGHTA and FQGNSA. Trimming took off 8 bases at V and 3 bases at J, with 12 bases between the two ends. The full variable domain, in which reference TRBV7-2 and TRBJ2-3 provide the parts outside the CDR3, is GAGVSQSPSNKVTEKGKDVELRCDPISGHTALYWYRQSLGQGLEFLIYFQGNSAPDKSGLPSDRFSAERTGGSVSTLTIQRTQQEDSAVYLCASGSLRTDTQYFGPGTRLTVL.

A remark on this clone: Because it lacks the conserved phenylalanine or tryptophan at the end, this CDR3 is likely a read error. The V gene is TRBV10-3, the J gene TRBJ2-7, with 8 positions matching TRBD2. V shed 4 bases and J 1 base; nucleotides not matched to a gene: 6. Germline CDR1 is ENHRY and CDR2 is SYGVKD. The CDR3 has 15 residues. The CDR3 reads CAISVGGRPSYEQYL. The CDR3 DNA sequence: TGTGCCATCAGTGTAGGCGGGAGGCCGTCCTACGAGCAGTACCTC.

The genes are TRBV29-1 and TRBJ1-2; TRBD1 is a possible D gene (6 bases). Looked up from germline, CDR1 is SQVTM and CDR2 is ANQGSEA. The CDR3 runs 12 residues. V was trimmed by 7 bases and J by 4 bases, leaving 13 bases between them. CDR3 residues: CSAERGAYGYTF. The CDR3, as DNA: TGCAGCGCCGAGCGGGGGGCCTATGGCTACACCTTC.

The chain is built from TRBV13 and TRBJ2-1; possibly TRBD2 for D (5 bases). The germline V gene has CDR1 PRHDT and CDR2 FYEKMQ (reference sequence). The CDR3 runs to 14 residues. The V and J ends lost 4 bases and 4 bases respectively, with 11 bases between them. The DNA for the CDR3 is TGTGCCAGCAGCTCCCCCGGACTTTACAATGAGCAGTTCTTC. Amino acid sequence: CASSSPGLYNEQFF.

The chain links TRBV5-4 to TRBJ2-7; D may be TRBD1 (5 bases). Germline V CDR1 and CDR2: SGHNT, YYREEE (reference sequence). V was trimmed by 6 bases and J by 2 bases, leaving 12 bases between them. The CDR3 extends over 13 amino acids. The CDR3: CASTSDMTYEQYF. In nucleotides, the CDR3 is TGTGCCAGCACCTCGGACATGACCTACGAGCAGTACTTC.

The rearrangement uses TRBV13 and TRBJ2-2; 13 bases are shared with TRBD2. The CDR3 has 20 amino acids. Trimming took 1 base from V and 4 from J; bases not matched to a gene: 12. Germline-derived CDR1 and CDR2 are PRHDT and FYEKMQ (reference sequence). CDR3 region: CASSLVGLAGEYRSTGELFF. DNA of the CDR3: TGTGCCAGCAGCTTAGTCGGACTAGCGGGAGAATACCGGAGCACCGGGGAGCTGTTTTTT.

This chain links TRBV7-9 with TRBJ1-1; weak D call: TRBD1 (6 bases). Germline-derived CDR1 and CDR2 are SEHNR and FQNEAQ (reference sequence). With 1 base removed from V and 0 bases from J, the gap between germline ends came to 9 bases. The CDR3 is 15 residues long. The CDR3 nucleotides are TGTGCCAGCAGCTTAGACGGGACACTGAACACTGAAGCTTTCTTT. Protein product: CASSLDGTLNTEAFF.

V usage is TRBV28 and J usage is TRBJ1-5, with a weak D call TRBD1 (5 bases). The CDR3 is 13 amino acids. Looked up from germline, CDR1 is MDHEN and CDR2 is SYDVKM. The V end lost 6 bases, the J end lost 4 bases, and 10 bases lay between the germline ends. The CDR3 DNA is TGTGCCAGCAGGCGCCGGGGGAATCAGCCCCAGCATTTT. This codes for CASRRRGNQPQHF.

This clone has a handful of counts. The chain couples TRBV27 to TRBJ2-7; no definite D call. Germline V gene lookup returns CDR1 MNHEY and CDR2 SMNVEV (reference sequence). Trimming pared 7 bases from V and 2 bases from J, leaving 18 bases between. This CDR3 is 15 amino acids long. CDR3 coding DNA: TGTGCCAGCATTAATCGGGTCGCAATTCCCTACGAGCAGTACTTC. It translates to CASINRVAIPYEQYF.

The chain carries TRBV10-3 and TRBJ2-5; 10 nucleotides match TRBD2. Germline-derived CDR1 and CDR2 are ENHRY and SYGVKD. The ends lost 0 bases at V and 7 bases at J; junction bases unmatched: 8. The CDR3 length is 16 residues. For the CDR3, the DNA is TGTGCCATCAGTGAGTCGCGGCTAGCGGGGGACGCGACCCAGTACTTC. This codes for CAISESRLAGDATQYF.

The rearrangement uses TRBV11-1 and TRBJ1-3, with a weak D call TRBD1 (5 bases). The CDR3 sequence is 14 residues long. V was shortened by 5 bases and J by 4 bases, with 12 bases between the two germline ends. CDR1 is SGHAT and CDR2 is FQDESV in the germline V gene (reference sequence). CDR3 protein: CASSLGRGGNTIYF. The CDR3 DNA sequence: TGTGCCAGCAGCCTCGGGAGGGGCGGAAACACCATATATTTT.

The rearrangement uses TRBV7-8 and TRBJ1-1; TRBD1 is a possible D gene (5 bases). V lost 1 base and J lost 0, with 15 bases in between. The CDR3 runs to 17 residues. CDR1 and CDR2 from the germline V gene are SGHVS and FQNEAQ. The CDR3 DNA follows: TGTGCCAGCAGCTTAGGGGTCCAGGGTTTAATGAACACTGAAGCTTTCTTT. Translating it yields CASSLGVQGLMNTEAFF.

This chain connects TRBV7-8 to TRBJ2-3, with 7 positions matching TRBD1. Looked up from germline, CDR1 is SGHVS and CDR2 is FQNEAQ. V dropped 5 bases and J dropped 4; count of bases not matched to a gene: 15. The CDR3 is 17 amino acids. CDR3: CASSQTGIKRHADTQYF. The DNA for the CDR3 is TGTGCCAGCAGCCAGACAGGGATTAAGAGGCACGCAGATACGCAGTATTTT.

The chain carries TRBV5-1 and TRBJ2-5, with TRBD2 as a possible D gene (6 bases). Trimming stripped 9 bases from V and 1 base from J, with 13 bases between. The CDR3 length is 13 residues. Per the germline V gene, CDR1 is SGHRS and CDR2 is YFSETQ. The CDR3 sequence: CATGRGSQETQYF. CDR3 DNA sequence: TGCGCCACCGGTCGGGGGAGCCAAGAGACCCAGTACTTC.